The rows below give T cell receptor beta chains drawn from one sample of a study of shared clonotypes between healthy human individuals. Profiling relied on immunoSEQ multiplex PCR, and the TCRdb table lists in-frame clones only, not all of them. The top ten hold around 0.14% of the sample, which has roughly 2.5 million clones, around 90% seen once. Material: naive CD4+ T cells sorted from blood. Receptors originate from a man younger than 35 in good health. Both conserved end residues are part of each CDR3. The D gene is left open where the match is weak. Clone size, where shown, is once, few, many, or a class for clones that have expanded.

D gene: -; V gene: TRBV7-8; J gene: TRBJ1-5; clone size: -; CDR3 protein: CASSLGGASNQPQHF; CDR3 DNA: TGTGCCAGCAGCTTAGGCGGGGCGAGCAATCAGCCCCAGCATTTT
D gene: -; V gene: TRBV5-4; J gene: TRBJ1-1; clone size: -; CDR3 protein: CASSLGGAMNTEAFF; CDR3 DNA: TGTGCCAGCAGCTTGGGCGGGGCGATGAACACTGAAGCTTTCTTT
D gene: -; V gene: TRBV5-1; J gene: TRBJ1-1; clone size: -; CDR3 protein: CASSLGSREAFF; CDR3 DNA: TGCGCCAGCAGCTTGGGGTCTAGGGAAGCTTTCTTT
D gene: -; V gene: TRBV19; J gene: TRBJ2-6; clone size: -; CDR3 protein: CASSLEGANVLTF; CDR3 DNA: TGTGCCAGTAGTTTGGAGGGGGCCAACGTCCTGACTTTC
D gene: -; V gene: TRBV28; J gene: TRBJ1-2; clone size: -; CDR3 protein: CASSLGLPREGYTF; CDR3 DNA: TGTGCCAGCAGTTTAGGGCTCCCCCGTGAAGGCTACACCTTC
D gene: -; V gene: TRBV30; J gene: TRBJ1-5; clone size: -; CDR3 protein: CAWSSGRTENSNQPQHF; CDR3 DNA: TGTGCCTGGAGTTCCGGAAGGACGGAAAATAGCAATCAGCCCCAGCATTTT
D gene: -; V gene: TRBV7-9; J gene: TRBJ1-1; clone size: -; CDR3 protein: CASSKLRDANTEAFF; CDR3 DNA: TGTGCCAGCAGCAAACTCCGAGATGCGAACACTGAAGCTTTCTTT
D gene: -; V gene: TRBV5-6; J gene: TRBJ2-7; clone size: -; CDR3 protein: CASSYLQGYEQYF; CDR3 DNA: TGTGCCAGCAGCTACCTCCAGGGTTACGAGCAGTACTTC
D gene: -; V gene: TRBV25-1; J gene: TRBJ1-6; clone size: few; CDR3 protein: CASSEGAWGLAIPLHF; CDR3 DNA: TGTGCCAGCAGTGAGGGGGCGTGGGGGCTGGCGATCCCCCTCCACTTT
D gene: TRBD1; V gene: TRBV4-1; J gene: TRBJ1-6; clone size: once; CDR3 protein: CASSHGQEYNSPLHF; CDR3 DNA: TGCGCCAGCAGCCACGGACAGGAATATAATTCACCCCTCCACTTT
D gene: -; V gene: TRBV7-2; J gene: TRBJ2-2; clone size: -; CDR3 protein: CASSLDGIGHRELFF; CDR3 DNA: TGTGCCAGCAGCTTAGATGGCATTGGTCACCGGGAGCTGTTTTTT
D gene: TRBD2; V gene: TRBV7-2; J gene: TRBJ2-5; clone size: -; CDR3 protein: CASSLGGLAGGPSETQYF; CDR3 DNA: TGTGCCAGCAGCCTCGGGGGACTAGCGGGAGGGCCATCGGAGACCCAGTACTTC
D gene: -; V gene: TRBV19; J gene: TRBJ2-7; clone size: -; CDR3 protein: CASSIATNRADGYEQYF; CDR3 DNA: TGTGCCAGTAGTATAGCAACGAACAGGGCCGACGGCTACGAGCAGTACTTC
D gene: TRBD2; V gene: TRBV18; J gene: TRBJ2-3; clone size: -; CDR3 protein: CASSPQLAGTDTQYF; CDR3 DNA: TGTGCCAGCTCACCACAATTAGCGGGGACAGATACGCAGTATTTT
D gene: -; V gene: TRBV5-5; J gene: TRBJ1-1; clone size: -; CDR3 protein: CASSLNPGRDGTEAFF; CDR3 DNA: TGTGCCAGCAGCTTGAATCCAGGGAGGGATGGCACTGAAGCTTTCTTT
D gene: -; V gene: TRBV6-1; J gene: TRBJ2-7; clone size: once; CDR3 protein: CASSRQLSYEQYF; CDR3 DNA: TGTGCCAGCAGTCGACAGCTGTCCTACGAGCAGTACTTC
D gene: -; V gene: TRBV5-1; J gene: TRBJ1-2; clone size: -; CDR3 protein: CASSSDRGEEQGYTF; CDR3 DNA: TGCGCCAGCAGCTCGGACAGAGGGGAGGAACAGGGCTACACCTTC
D gene: -; V gene: TRBV2; J gene: TRBJ2-4; clone size: -; CDR3 protein: CASSEDGQTIQYF; CDR3 DNA: TGTGCCAGCAGTGAAGACGGACAAACCATTCAGTACTTC
D gene: TRBD2; V gene: TRBV9; J gene: TRBJ2-3; clone size: once; CDR3 protein: CASSAGLAGGSGTDTQYF; CDR3 DNA: TGTGCCAGCAGCGCGGGACTAGCGGGAGGAAGTGGCACAGATACGCAGTATTTT
D gene: -; V gene: TRBV6-1; J gene: TRBJ2-3; clone size: -; CDR3 protein: CASSEAMFTQYF; CDR3 DNA: TGTGCCAGCAGTGAAGCCATGTTTACGCAGTATTTT
D gene: TRBD1; V gene: TRBV5-1; J gene: TRBJ1-2; clone size: -; CDR3 protein: CASSPVQGVVLGGYTF; CDR3 DNA: TGCGCCAGCAGCCCCGTTCAGGGGGTGGTGTTAGGTGGCTACACCTTC
D gene: -; V gene: TRBV7-9; J gene: TRBJ2-3; clone size: -; CDR3 protein: CASSLALSGQLTDTQYF; CDR3 DNA: TGTGCCAGCAGCTTAGCGCTTTCAGGGCAGCTCACAGATACGCAGTATTTT
D gene: TRBD1; V gene: TRBV7-8; J gene: TRBJ2-1; clone size: -; CDR3 protein: CASSYDGTVYNEQFF; CDR3 DNA: TGTGCCAGCAGCTATGACGGGACAGTGTACAATGAGCAGTTCTTC
D gene: TRBD1; V gene: TRBV6-1; J gene: TRBJ1-1; clone size: -; CDR3 protein: CASRGRGQVNTEAFF; CDR3 DNA: TGTGCCAGCAGGGGGAGGGGGCAAGTGAACACTGAAGCTTTCTTT
D gene: TRBD2; V gene: TRBV5-1; J gene: TRBJ2-3; clone size: -; CDR3 protein: CASSSRTSGDTDTQYF; CDR3 DNA: TGCGCCAGCAGCTCGCGGACTAGCGGGGACACAGATACGCAGTATTTT
D gene: -; V gene: TRBV6-6; J gene: TRBJ2-7; clone size: -; CDR3 protein: CASSYSSSGLSYEQYF; CDR3 DNA: TGTGCCAGCAGTTACTCCTCCTCGGGACTCTCCTACGAGCAGTACTTC
D gene: TRBD1; V gene: TRBV27; J gene: TRBJ1-2; clone size: -; CDR3 protein: CASSFTYRGWDYGYTF; CDR3 DNA: TGTGCCAGCAGTTTTACGTACAGGGGTTGGGACTATGGCTACACCTTC
D gene: -; V gene: TRBV19; J gene: TRBJ1-5; clone size: -; CDR3 protein: CASSKISPISRASNQPQHF; CDR3 DNA: TGTGCCAGTAGTAAGATAAGTCCCATCTCCAGAGCGAGCAATCAGCCCCAGCATTTT
D gene: TRBD2; V gene: TRBV5-1; J gene: TRBJ2-3; clone size: once; CDR3 protein: CASSTGLAGGNTQYF; CDR3 DNA: TGCGCCAGCAGCACGGGACTAGCGGGCGGAAATACGCAGTATTTT
D gene: TRBD1; V gene: TRBV2; J gene: TRBJ1-2; clone size: -; CDR3 protein: CASLDETGAINYGYTF; CDR3 DNA: TGTGCCAGCCTCGATGAGACAGGGGCTATTAACTATGGCTACACCTTC
D gene: TRBD1; V gene: TRBV2; J gene: TRBJ2-7; clone size: -; CDR3 protein: CASTRDRGRREQYF; CDR3 DNA: TGTGCCAGCACCCGAGACAGGGGTCGTCGCGAGCAGTACTTC
D gene: -; V gene: TRBV5-1; J gene: TRBJ2-5; clone size: -; CDR3 protein: CASSNYGTEKETQYF; CDR3 DNA: TGCGCCAGCAGCAACTACGGGACGGAGAAAGAGACCCAGTACTTC
D gene: TRBD2; V gene: TRBV2; J gene: TRBJ2-2; clone size: -; CDR3 protein: CASGGTSKNTGELFF; CDR3 DNA: TGTGCCAGCGGAGGGACTAGCAAGAACACCGGGGAGCTGTTTTTT
D gene: TRBD1; V gene: TRBV10-3; J gene: TRBJ2-7; clone size: -; CDR3 protein: CAISVLSSRDRGPYEQYF; CDR3 DNA: TGTGCCATCAGTGTTTTATCGTCGCGGGACAGGGGCCCCTACGAGCAGTACTTC
D gene: TRBD1; V gene: TRBV18; J gene: TRBJ2-5; clone size: -; CDR3 protein: CASSRTGPTQYF; CDR3 DNA: TGTGCCAGCTCACGGACAGGGCCGACCCAGTACTTC
D gene: -; V gene: TRBV30; J gene: TRBJ2-1; clone size: -; CDR3 protein: CALGATRIF; CDR3 DNA: TGTGCCTTGGGAGCGACTAGGATCTTC